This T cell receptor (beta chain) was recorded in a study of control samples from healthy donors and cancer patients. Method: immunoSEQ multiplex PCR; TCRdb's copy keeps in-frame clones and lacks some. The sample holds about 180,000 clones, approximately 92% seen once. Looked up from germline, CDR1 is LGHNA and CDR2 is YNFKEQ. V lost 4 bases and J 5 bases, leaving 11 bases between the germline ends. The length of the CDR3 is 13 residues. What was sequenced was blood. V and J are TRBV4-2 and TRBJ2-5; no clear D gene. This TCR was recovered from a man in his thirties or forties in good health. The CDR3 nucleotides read TGTGCCAGCAGCCCCCTTGTCGGGGAGACCCAGTACTTC. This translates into CASSPLVGETQYF.